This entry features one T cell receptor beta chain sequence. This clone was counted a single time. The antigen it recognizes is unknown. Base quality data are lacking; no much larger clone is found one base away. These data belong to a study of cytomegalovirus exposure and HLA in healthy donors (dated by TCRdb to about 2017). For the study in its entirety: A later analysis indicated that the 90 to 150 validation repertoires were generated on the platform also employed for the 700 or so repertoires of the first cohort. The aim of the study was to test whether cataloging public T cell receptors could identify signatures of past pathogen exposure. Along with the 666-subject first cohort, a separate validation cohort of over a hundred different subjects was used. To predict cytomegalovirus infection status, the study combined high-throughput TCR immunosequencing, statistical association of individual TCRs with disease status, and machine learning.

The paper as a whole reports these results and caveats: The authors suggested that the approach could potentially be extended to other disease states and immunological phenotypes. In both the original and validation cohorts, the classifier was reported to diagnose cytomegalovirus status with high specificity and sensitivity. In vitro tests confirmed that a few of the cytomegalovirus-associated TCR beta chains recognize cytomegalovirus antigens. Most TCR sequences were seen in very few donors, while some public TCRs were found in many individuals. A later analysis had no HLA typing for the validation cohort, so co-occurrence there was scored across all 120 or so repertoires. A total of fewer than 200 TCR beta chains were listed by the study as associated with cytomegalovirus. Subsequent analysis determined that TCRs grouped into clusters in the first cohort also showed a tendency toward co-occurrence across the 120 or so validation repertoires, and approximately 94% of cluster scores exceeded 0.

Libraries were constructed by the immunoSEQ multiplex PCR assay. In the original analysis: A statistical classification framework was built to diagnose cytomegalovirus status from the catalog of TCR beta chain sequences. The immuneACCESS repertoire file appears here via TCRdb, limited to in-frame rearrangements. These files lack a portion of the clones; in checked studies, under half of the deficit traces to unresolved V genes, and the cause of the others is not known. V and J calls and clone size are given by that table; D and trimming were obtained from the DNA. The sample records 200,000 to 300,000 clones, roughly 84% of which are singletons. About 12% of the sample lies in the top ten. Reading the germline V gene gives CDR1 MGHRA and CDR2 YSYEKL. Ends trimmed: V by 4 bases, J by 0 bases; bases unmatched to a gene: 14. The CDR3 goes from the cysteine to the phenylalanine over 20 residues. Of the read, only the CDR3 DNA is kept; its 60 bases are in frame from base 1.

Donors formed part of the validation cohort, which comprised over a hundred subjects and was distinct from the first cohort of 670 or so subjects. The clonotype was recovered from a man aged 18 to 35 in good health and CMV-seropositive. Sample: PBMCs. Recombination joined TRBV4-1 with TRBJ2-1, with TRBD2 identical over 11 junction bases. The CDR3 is CASSPTGLAGRSSSYNEQFF. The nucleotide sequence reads TGCGCCAGCAGCCCAACCGGACTAGCGGGCCGCTCAAGCTCCTACAATGAGCAGTTCTTC.